This T cell receptor beta chain stems from a study of CD8 T cells in Susac syndrome. Findings of the study overall: As the study acknowledged, the number of individuals who were part of its TCR sequencing and HLA analysis was relatively small.

CD8+ and CD4+ T cells from blood underwent TCR beta sequencing. CD8+ and CD4+ T cells were negatively isolated; TEMRA cells were FACS-enriched. RNA totalling about 0.45 to 1 ug underwent reverse transcription with random hexamers. Coverage of TCR beta CDR3 amplification by immunoSEQ multiplex PCR extended to 54 Vbeta and 13 Jbeta. TCRdb redid the calling of the immunoSEQ multiplex PCR reads with MiXCR, one entry per CDR3 protein. The sample records over 70,000 distinct CDR3 sequences, about 96% being singletons. Comments on this clonotype: Its antigen remains unknown.

The CDR3 extends over 15 amino acids. Germline values: CDR1 DFQATT, CDR2 SNEGSKA (reference sequence). V shed 3 bases and J shed 6 bases, with 21 bases lying between them. This clonotype originated in a human donor with Susac syndrome. The sequenced sample was CD8+ T cells from PBMCs. The chain uses TRBV20-1 and TRBJ2-7; a possible D gene is TRBD2 (5 bases). The CDR3 here is CSASDDLRGPSEQYF. The CDR3 DNA reads TGCAGTGCTAGCGACGACCTCCGAGGGCCCAGCGAGCAGTACTTC.